The next 25 T cell receptor beta chains were all read from a single sample in a study of CD8 T cells in Susac syndrome. Reverse transcription of about 0.5 to 1 ug RNA was carried out with random hexamers. TCRdb used MiXCR to reprocess the immunoSEQ multiplex PCR reads, holding one entry per CDR3 protein. The table has some 300,000 distinct CDR3 sequences, approximately 91% seen once; the top ten hold around 0.2%. Sequencing used CD8+ T cells from PBMCs. The source is a human donor with multiple sclerosis.

The CDR3 is CASSESISYEQYF. As DNA, the CDR3 is TGTGCCAGCAGCGAGAGTATATCCTACGAGCAGTACTTC. This sequence joins TRBV9 and TRBJ2-7; no definite D call. The CDR3 consists of 13 residues. Germline CDR1 SGDLS, CDR2 YYNGEE. Trimming shortened V by 3 bases and J by 1 base, and 8 bases separated the two germline ends.

The rearrangement joins TRBV29-1 to TRBJ2-5; D gene unclear. Germline V gene data show CDR1 as SQVTM and CDR2 as ANQGSEA. V lost 7 bases, J lost 3 bases, and 18 bases lay in between. The CDR3 is 14 amino acids. CDR3 loop: CSAPLGGREETQYF. The CDR3 bases are TGCAGCGCCCCGCTGGGCGGACGAGAAGAGACCCAGTACTTC. Looking up the rest from reference TRBV29-1 and TRBJ2-5 gives the full variable domain: SAVISQKPSRDICQRGTSLTIQCQVDSQVTMMFWYRQQPGQSLTLIATANQGSEATYESGFVIDKFPISRPNLTFSTLTVSNMSPEDSSIYLCSAPLGGREETQYFGPGTRLLVL.

The chain's CDR3 is CASSEGGINQPQHF. As DNA, the CDR3 is TGTGCCAGCAGTGAAGGAGGGATCAATCAGCCCCAGCATTTT. The chain couples TRBV2 to TRBJ1-5; no definite D call. The germline V gene has CDR1 SNHLY and CDR2 FYNNEI. The germline V and J ends were trimmed by 1 base and 3 bases, with 7 bases remaining between them. This CDR3 has 14 amino acids.

This chain uses TRBV27 with TRBJ2-7; possible D gene TRBD2, 6 bases. The CDR3 consists of 15 residues. CDR1 is MNHEY, CDR2 SMNVEV, per germline (reference sequence). The germline V and J ends were trimmed by 4 bases and 5 bases, with 18 bases remaining between them. The chain's CDR3 is CASSSPMEGPNEQYF. CDR3 sequence (DNA): TGTGCCAGCAGTTCCCCTATGGAGGGTCCGAACGAGCAGTACTTC.

The chain is built from TRBV27 and TRBJ2-1; 8 positions agree with TRBD1. The CDR3 runs 15 residues. Germline CDR1 MNHEY, CDR2 SMNVEV (reference sequence). Unmatched junction bases numbered 5, after V lost 3 bases and J lost 4 bases. CDR3 in DNA: TGTGCCAGCAGTTTGGGGACAGGTAGTTACAATGAGCAGTTCTTC. Translating gives CASSLGTGSYNEQFF.

The rearrangement links TRBV27 to TRBJ2-7; 10 bases fit TRBD1. The germline gives CDR1 MNHEY, CDR2 SMNVEV (reference sequence). This CDR3 is built from 15 residues. J lost 4 bases, V lost 2 bases, and 5 bases had no gene match. The CDR3 sequence: CASSLETGGLYEQYF. CDR3 sequence (DNA): TGTGCCAGCAGTTTAGAGACAGGGGGCTTATACGAGCAGTACTTC.

In this sample, this clonotype turned up a few times. V is TRBV11-2 and J is TRBJ2-5; D possibly corresponds to TRBD1 (6 bases). CDR3 length: 16 residues. CDR1 and CDR2 (germline): SGHAT, FQNNGV. Trimming left V 5 bases short and J 3 bases short, with 19 bases between. CDR3 amino acids: CASSGGMAGPEETQYF. CDR3 coding DNA: TGTGCCAGCAGCGGGGGCATGGCCGGGCCTGAAGAGACCCAGTACTTC.

V gene TRBV21-1 combines with J gene TRBJ2-7. TRBV21-1 is given as a pseudogene. This CDR3 contains 13 residues. CDR3 DNA: TGTGCCAGCAGCAATGTCGGACCGAGGGAGCAGTACTTC. Its translation: CASSNVGPREQYF.

This sequence joins TRBV4-3 and TRBJ2-1, with 8 bases identical to TRBD2. Germline V gene data show CDR1 as LGHNA and CDR2 as YSLEER. The CDR3 totals 16 residues. The junction had 5 bases not matched to a gene; V was cut back by 0 bases and J by 4 bases. For the CDR3, the DNA is TGCGCCAGCAGCCAAGATCCCACTAGCGGATACAATGAGCAGTTCTTC. It encodes CASSQDPTSGYNEQFF.

V is TRBV11-1 and J is TRBJ2-7, with TRBD1 matching over 11 bases. The CDR3 totals 15 residues. Per germline, CDR1 SGHAT and CDR2 FQDESV (reference sequence). V was pared by 5 bases and J by 3 bases, with 6 bases of the junction left unmatched. CDR3 protein: CASSVPGQGVYEQYF. The DNA for the CDR3 is TGTGCCAGCAGCGTACCGGGACAGGGGGTCTACGAGCAGTACTTC.

This clonotype was recorded only once. V gene TRBV30 combines with J gene TRBJ2-7; either TRBD1 or TRBD2 may supply D (5 bases each). The V gene's germline CDR1 is GTSNPN and CDR2 SVGIG (reference sequence). The V end lost 0 bases, the J end lost 4 bases, and 10 bases lay between the germline ends. This CDR3 comprises 13 residues. Here the CDR3 DNA reads TGTGCCTGGAGTGTGGGCAGGGAGTACGAGCAGTACTTC. Translated, it gives CAWSVGREYEQYF.

This chain connects TRBV29-1 to TRBJ1-5, with D hard to call. The CDR3 contains 13 residues. V lost 4 bases, J lost 7 bases, and 14 bases lay in between. Germline loops: CDR1 SQVTM, CDR2 ANQGSEA. The CDR3 is CSVVSGFGQPQHF. Written as DNA, the CDR3 is TGCAGCGTTGTAAGCGGGTTTGGGCAGCCCCAGCATTTT.

The rearrangement uses TRBV3-1 and TRBJ2-5; D may correspond to TRBD1 or TRBD2 (5 bases each). The CDR3 is made up of 15 amino acids. V was pared by 3 bases and J by 3 bases, with 14 bases between. CDR1 LGHDT and CDR2 YNNKEL come from the germline V gene (reference sequence). This CDR3 reads CASSQRAGTKETQYF. The CDR3 region has the DNA TGTGCCAGCAGCCAGAGAGCCGGGACGAAAGAGACCCAGTACTTC.

This rearrangement joins TRBV25-1 to TRBJ2-1; no definite D call. Deletions cut 1 base from V and 5 bases from J, with 6 bases between. The CDR3 runs to 13 residues. Germline CDR1 and CDR2: MGHDK and SYGVNS. CDR3 DNA sequence: TGTGCCAGCAGTGAATTCGTGAACAATGAGCAGTTCTTC. This codes for CASSEFVNNEQFF. Full variable domain (missing parts from reference TRBV25-1 and TRBJ2-1): EADIYQTPRYLVIGTGKKITLECSQTMGHDKMYWYQQDPGMELHLIHYSYGVNSTEKGDLSSESTVSRIRTEHFPLTLESARPSHTSQYLCASSEFVNNEQFFGPGTRLTVL.

This clonotype was observed once. The V gene is TRBV7-3, the J gene TRBJ2-2; D possibly uses TRBD1 or TRBD2 (6 bases each). This CDR3 comprises 16 residues. Deletions cut 5 bases from V and 7 bases from J, with 20 bases between. From germline, CDR1 is SGHTA and CDR2 FQGTGA. The CDR3 nucleotides are TGTGCCAGCAGCCCGTTTGTGGGGGGCGCGGGCGGGGAGCTGTTTTTT. This codes for CASSPFVGGAGGELFF.

The V call is TRBV20-1, the J call TRBJ2-7; D not certain. Deletions cut 4 bases from V and 4 bases from J, with 14 bases between. The CDR3 extends over 13 amino acids. Germline V gene sequence: CDR1 DFQATT, CDR2 SNEGSKA (reference sequence). The CDR3 nucleotides read TGCAGTGCTATTCCGACGCACTTTTACGAGCAGTACTTC. Translation: CSAIPTHFYEQYF.

The chain joins TRBV30 to TRBJ2-7, with D unclear. Trimming shortened V by 5 bases and J by 3 bases, and 8 bases separated the two germline ends. From germline, CDR1 is GTSNPN and CDR2 SVGIG (reference sequence). This CDR3 is 11 amino acids long. The CDR3 here is CAWADLYEQYF. In DNA form, the CDR3 reads TGTGCCTGGGCGGACCTCTACGAGCAGTACTTC.

V usage is TRBV7-9 and J usage is TRBJ2-1, with unresolved D. The CDR3 is 12 residues long. Germline CDR1 and CDR2: SEHNR and FQNEAQ (reference sequence). The V gene lost 5 bases and the J gene lost 5 bases, with 7 bases spanning the gap. The DNA of the CDR3 is TGTGCCAGCAGCAGGTGGGACAATGAGCAGTTCTTC. Its translation is CASSRWDNEQFF. Full variable domain (outside the CDR3, taken from reference TRBV7-9 and TRBJ2-1): DTGVSQNPRHKITKRGQNVTFRCDPISEHNRLYWYRQTLGQGPEFLTYFQNEAQLEKSRLLSDRFSAERPKGSFSTLEIQRTEQGDSAMYLCASSRWDNEQFFGPGTRLTVL.

The chain is built from TRBV30 and TRBJ2-7; D call uncertain. Germline CDR1 and CDR2: GTSNPN and SVGIG (reference sequence). Deletions cut 3 bases from V and 4 bases from J, with 16 bases between. This CDR3 has 14 amino acids. CDR3 region: CAWSPMDVGYEQYF. The DNA of the CDR3 is TGTGCCTGGAGCCCGATGGATGTGGGGTACGAGCAGTACTTC.

The chain employs TRBV13 and TRBJ2-5; 7 nucleotides line up with TRBD1. The CDR3 length is 14 residues. Looked up from germline, CDR1 is PRHDT and CDR2 is FYEKMQ (reference sequence). The V gene end was trimmed by 5 bases and the J gene end by 2 bases; junction bases not matched to a gene: 5. CDR3 loop: CASSLETGQETQYF. DNA of the CDR3: TGTGCCAGCAGCCTTGAGACAGGGCAAGAGACCCAGTACTTC.

The chain recombines TRBV9 with TRBJ2-1; D might be TRBD2 (6 bases). V lost 0 bases, J lost 3 bases, and 10 bases lay in between. Looked up from germline, CDR1 is SGDLS and CDR2 is YYNGEE. The CDR3 runs to 15 residues. CDR3 residues: CASSVVGGDYNEQFF. The CDR3 DNA sequence: TGTGCCAGCAGCGTAGTAGGAGGGGACTACAATGAGCAGTTCTTC.

This chain uses TRBV9 with TRBJ2-7, with 8 bases fitting TRBD1. V gave up 2 bases and J gave up 7 bases; unmatched junction bases: 20. This CDR3 region has 18 residues. The germline V gene encodes CDR1 SGDLS and CDR2 YYNGEE. CDR3 sequence: CASSVNPNADRGDGEQYF. In nucleotides, the CDR3 is TGTGCCAGCAGCGTGAACCCGAATGCTGACAGGGGCGATGGGGAGCAGTACTTC.

The rearrangement uses TRBV5-4 and TRBJ2-1, with D uncertain. V gave up 2 bases and J gave up 6 bases, with 12 bases separating them. From germline, CDR1 is SGHNT and CDR2 YYREEE (reference sequence). The CDR3 runs 14 residues. CDR3 nucleotide sequence: TGTGCCAGCAGCTTATCGGCGACTCCCAATGAGCAGTTCTTC. Protein: CASSLSATPNEQFF.

The rearrangement joins TRBV29-1 to TRBJ2-1; TRBD2 agrees at 8 bases. CDR1 is SQVTM and CDR2 is ANQGSEA in the germline V gene. The CDR3 covers 14 residues. After removal of 2 bases from V and 7 bases from J, the junction contained 7 bases not matched to a gene. The DNA of the CDR3 is TGCAGCGTTGAAAGCGGGACTAGAGGGAATGAGCAGTTCTTC. Amino acid sequence: CSVESGTRGNEQFF.

As regards this clonotype: An end of the junction does not agree with germline; a read error may underlie this. This chain's CDR3 is CASGMTFLGYTF. The CDR3 nucleotides read TGTGCCAGTGGTATGACTTTCCTGGGCTACACCTTC. The chain joins TRBV19 to TRBJ1-2, with D unresolved. CDR3 length: 12 amino acids. CDR1 LNHDA and CDR2 SQIVND come from the germline V gene (reference sequence).